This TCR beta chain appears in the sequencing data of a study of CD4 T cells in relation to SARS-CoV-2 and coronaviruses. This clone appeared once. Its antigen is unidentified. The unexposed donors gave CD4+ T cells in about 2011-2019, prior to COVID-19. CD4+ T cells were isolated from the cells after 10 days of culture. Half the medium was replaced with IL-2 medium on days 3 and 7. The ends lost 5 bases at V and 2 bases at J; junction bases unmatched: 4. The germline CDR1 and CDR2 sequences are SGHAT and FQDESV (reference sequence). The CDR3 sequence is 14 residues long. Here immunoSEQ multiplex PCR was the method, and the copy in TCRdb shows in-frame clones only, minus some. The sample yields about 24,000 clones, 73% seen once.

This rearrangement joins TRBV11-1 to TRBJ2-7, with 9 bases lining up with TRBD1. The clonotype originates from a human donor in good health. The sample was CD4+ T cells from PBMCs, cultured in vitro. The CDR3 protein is CASSHGQGPYEQYF. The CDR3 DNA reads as TGTGCCAGCAGCCACGGACAGGGGCCCTACGAGCAGTACTTC.